The 5 T cell receptor beta chains below were found in one sample sequenced in a study of patients and donors after allogeneic stem cell transplantation. TCRdb analysed the RT-PCR reads with MiXCR anew, one entry per CDR3 protein. The sample shows 190,000 or so distinct CDR3 sequences, about 37% of them seen only once. The sequenced material came from blood, either unsorted or a sorted T cell fraction (not recorded which). The receptor set was obtained from a human donor who was either an allogeneic HSCT recipient or a stem cell or donor lymphocyte infusion donor (not recorded which). It is not recorded whose cells these are; they may come from a transplant donor.

The chain joins TRBV27 to TRBJ1-1; 7 nucleotides agree with TRBD1. This CDR3 spans 12 amino acids. J lost 6 bases, V lost 7 bases, and 5 bases had no gene match. Germline V gene lookup returns CDR1 MNHEY and CDR2 SMNVEV (reference sequence). The CDR3: CASTNRGAEAFF. The CDR3 DNA reads TGTGCCAGCACCAACAGGGGCGCTGAAGCTTTCTTT.

This clonotype came up a few times. The V gene is TRBV4-3, the J gene TRBJ1-2; 8 positions agree with TRBD1. Germline CDR1 is LGHNA and CDR2 is YSLEER. V lost 0 bases, J lost 12 bases, and 9 bases stayed unmatched. There are 14 residues in the CDR3. This CDR3 is CASSQDIATGDNTF. In nucleotides, the CDR3 is TGCGCCAGCAGCCAAGATATCGCGACAGGGGATAACACCTTC.

This clonotype has more than one count but fewer than ten. The junction shows a germline mismatch at one end, possibly a read error. The chain couples TRBV5-1 to TRBJ1-1, with a tentative D call TRBD1 (6 bases). CDR1 is SGHRS and CDR2 is YFSETQ in the germline V gene. The length of the CDR3 is 13 residues. The chain's CDR3 is CASTLTGGNEAFF. The CDR3 nucleotides read TGCGCCAGCACCTTGACAGGAGGAAATGAAGCTTTCTTT. The variable domain in full, completed from reference TRBV5-1 and TRBJ1-1, reads KAGVTQTPRYLIKTRGQQVTLSCSPISGHRSVSWYQQTPGQGLQFLFEYFSETQRNKGNFPGRFSGRQFSNSRSEMNVSTLELGDSALYLCASTLTGGNEAFFGQGTRLTVV.

The chain is built from TRBV29-1 and TRBJ1-2; 9 positions agree with TRBD1. V was clipped by 5 bases and J by 2 bases; unmatched bases: 3. The CDR3 has 13 amino acids. Germline V gives CDR1 SQVTM, CDR2 ANQGSEA. CDR3 region: CSVPGQGNYGYTF. CDR3 bases: TGCAGCGTTCCGGGACAGGGAAACTATGGCTACACCTTC. The full variable domain, rest sourced from reference TRBV29-1 and TRBJ1-2, is SAVISQKPSRDICQRGTSLTIQCQVDSQVTMMFWYRQQPGQSLTLIATANQGSEATYESGFVIDKFPISRPNLTFSTLTVSNMSPEDSSIYLCSVPGQGNYGYTFGSGTRLTVV.

Details on this clonotype: The germline gene is not matched at one end of the junction; a read error may be the cause. The CDR3 sequence is CATSFQGYSYEQYF. The CDR3 DNA follows: TGTGCCACCAGTTTCCAGGGATACTCCTACGAGCAGTACTTC. The rearrangement links TRBV12-3 or TRBV12-4 to TRBJ2-7; D might be TRBD1 (5 bases). This CDR3 contains 14 residues.